This T cell receptor (beta chain) was retrieved from a study of T-cell reconstitution after alpha-beta-depleted transplantation in children. The germline V gene has CDR1 SGHAT and CDR2 FQNNGV. There are 18 residues in the CDR3. V lost 3 bases, J lost 2 bases, and 20 bases lay in between. Many counts were recorded for this clonotype. TCRbeta library preparation incorporated unique molecular identifiers. Using its own MiXCR run on the PCR reads, TCRdb lists one record per CDR3 protein. The sample lists roughly 89,000 distinct CDR3 sequences, 10% to 15% seen once, with over 11% in the top ten. The chain couples TRBV11-2 to TRBJ2-1, with D perhaps assigned TRBD1 or TRBD2 (5 bases each). This TCR was recovered from a human donor who donated a stem cell graft to a child with inherited bone marrow failure. This specimen consisted of PBMCs from the stem cell graft donor, obtained from the stem cell graft. The CDR3 spells CASSLFSLGQGAYNEQFF. Written as DNA, the CDR3 is TGTGCCAGCAGCTTGTTTTCTCTCGGGCAGGGAGCCTACAATGAGCAGTTCTTC.